These T cell receptor beta chains were read from a single sample in a study of blood T cell repertoires in COVID-19. Here immunoSEQ multiplex PCR was the method, and the copy in TCRdb shows in-frame clones only, minus some. This table has fewer than 200,000 clones, 84% appearing once. The source material was peripheral blood. These receptors all stem from a man aged 35 to 55 who had recovered from COVID-19. The CDR3 runs from the conserved cysteine through the conserved F or W. The D gene is left open where the match is weak. Size is stated for part of the rows, as once, few or many counts, or as a class when the clone is expanded.

.	TRBV12-3/TRBV12-4	.	TRBJ2-5	CASSSFGGETQYF	TGTGCCAGCAGTTCGTTCGGGGGAGAGACCCAGTACTTC
.	TRBV5-6	.	TRBJ1-1	CASSLGTMNTEAFF	TGTGCCAGCAGCTTGGGGACAATGAACACTGAAGCTTTCTTT
.	TRBV4-2	TRBD2	TRBJ2-7	CASSPDVSSGAYEQYF	TGTGCCAGCAGCCCAGACGTGTCTAGCGGGGCCTACGAGCAGTACTTC
.	TRBV7-2	.	TRBJ2-7	CASQRPGSPYEQYF	TGTGCCAGCCAGAGACCCGGTAGCCCCTACGAGCAGTACTTC
once	TRBV6-5	.	TRBJ1-3	CAGQGLGGNTIYF	TGTGCCGGGCAGGGCCTAGGTGGAAACACCATATATTTT
.	TRBV6-2/TRBV6-3	TRBD1	TRBJ2-7	CASSSSGQGMNEQYF	TGTGCCAGCAGTTCGTCGGGACAGGGGATGAACGAGCAGTACTTC
few	TRBV19	.	TRBJ2-5	CASSMAGFQETQYF	TGTGCCAGTAGTATGGCGGGATTCCAAGAGACCCAGTACTTC
.	TRBV18	.	TRBJ1-2	CASSQNQDSGGYTF	TGTGCCAGCTCACAAAACCAAGACAGTGGGGGCTACACCTTC
.	TRBV12-3/TRBV12-4	.	TRBJ2-1	CASSLAGYEQFF	TGTGCCAGCAGTTTGGCCGGGTATGAGCAGTTCTTC
.	TRBV2	TRBD1	TRBJ1-3	CASNGQGLYGNTIYF	TGTGCCAGCAATGGACAGGGCCTTTACGGAAACACCATATATTTT
.	TRBV24-1	TRBD1	TRBJ1-5	CATSDPGTGGNQPQHF	TGTGCCACCAGTGATCCCGGGACAGGGGGGAATCAGCCCCAGCATTTT
.	TRBV28	.	TRBJ2-6	CASSIGGSGANVLTF	TGTGCCAGCAGCATCGGGGGATCTGGGGCCAACGTCCTGACTTTC
.	TRBV21-1	.	TRBJ2-1	CASRGQGRHEQFF	TGTGCCAGCAGGGGACAGGGGCGCCATGAGCAGTTCTTC
.	TRBV5-4	TRBD2	TRBJ2-1	CASSSGGPLVDEQFF	TGTGCCAGCAGTTCGGGGGGTCCCCTAGTCGATGAGCAGTTCTTC
.	TRBV7-8	.	TRBJ2-5	CASSLVRGETQYF	TGTGCCAGCAGCTTAGTTCGGGGGGAGACCCAGTACTTC
.	TRBV2	TRBD1	TRBJ2-2	CASSESGGAMSGELFF	TGTGCCAGCAGTGAATCAGGGGGCGCGATGTCCGGGGAGCTGTTTTTT
.	TRBV5-6	TRBD1	TRBJ1-5	CASSFGDSPQPQHF	TGTGCCAGCAGCTTCGGGGACAGCCCTCAGCCCCAGCATTTT
.	TRBV19	.	TRBJ2-7	CASMPGSYEQYF	TGTGCCAGTATGCCAGGGTCCTACGAGCAGTACTTC
.	TRBV13	.	TRBJ2-1	CASSFPPKRVNEQFF	TGTGCCAGCAGCTTCCCCCCGAAAAGAGTCAATGAGCAGTTCTTC
.	TRBV5-6	.	TRBJ2-7	CASSLYSGHRYEQYF	TGTGCCAGCAGCTTGTATTCGGGACACCGGTACGAGCAGTACTTC
.	TRBV19	TRBD1	TRBJ1-5	CASSIRTGLNQPQHF	TGTGCCAGTAGTATCCGGACAGGGCTCAATCAGCCCCAGCATTTT
.	TRBV4-3	.	TRBJ1-1	CASSQDGRGPEAFF	TGCGCCAGCAGCCAAGATGGCAGGGGCCCTGAAGCTTTCTTT
.	TRBV7-9	.	TRBJ2-5	CASRQTGTSWETQYF	TGTGCCAGCAGACAGACCGGGACTTCGTGGGAGACCCAGTACTTC
.	TRBV24-1	.	TRBJ2-1	CATSDPGQPEQFF	TGTGCCACCAGTGATCCAGGACAGCCGGAGCAGTTCTTC
.	TRBV9	TRBD1	TRBJ1-2	CASSVTPKQGTNYGYTF	TGTGCCAGCAGCGTAACTCCGAAACAGGGGACTAACTATGGCTACACCTTC
.	TRBV7-3	.	TRBJ2-5	CASSQAGETQYF	TGTGCCAGCAGTCAGGCGGGGGAGACCCAGTACTTC
.	TRBV29-1	TRBD2	TRBJ2-2	CSVAAGGPTGELFF	TGCAGCGTTGCGGCGGGAGGGCCCACCGGGGAGCTGTTTTTT
few	TRBV6-1	.	TRBJ1-5	CASSEGSAGAQPQHF	TGTGCCAGCAGTGAAGGTTCGGCAGGGGCTCAGCCCCAGCATTTT
.	TRBV6-6	TRBD1	TRBJ2-2	CASSLTGVTGELFF	TGTGCCAGCAGCCTCACAGGGGTCACCGGGGAGCTGTTTTTT
.	TRBV3-1/TRBV3-2	.	TRBJ2-3	CASSQEGASWTDTQYF	TGTGCCAGCAGCCAAGAGGGTGCTAGCTGGACAGATACGCAGTATTTT
.	TRBV6-6	.	TRBJ1-5	CASSYVALYSNQPQHF	TGTGCCAGCAGTTATGTCGCACTATATAGCAATCAGCCCCAGCATTTT
.	TRBV28	.	TRBJ2-7	CASRIGGATYEQYF	TGTGCCAGCAGGATTGGGGGGGCTACCTACGAGCAGTACTTC
.	TRBV10-3	.	TRBJ2-7	CATQGQRISSYEQYF	TGTGCCACCCAAGGTCAGCGGATAAGCTCCTACGAGCAGTACTTC
.	TRBV19	.	TRBJ1-5	CASSMQGNVMQPQHF	TGTGCCAGTAGTATGCAGGGGAATGTTATGCAGCCCCAGCATTTT